Following are 29 T cell receptor beta chains from one sample sequenced in a study of post-analysis software for immune sequencing data. For these receptors, no antigen is known. Study-wide points: When patients were compared with controls, a handful of TRBV segments were more frequent, TRBV5-6, TRBV5-1 and TRBV20-1 among them.

Unique molecular identifiers were carried by the TCR beta cDNA libraries. One entry per CDR3 protein, called by TCRdb with MiXCR from the PCR reads. This sample has 650,000 to 850,000 distinct CDR3 sequences; under 60% occur once, and the top ten carry just under 5%. Sequencing was done on a sample of blood. These receptor sequences come from a girl aged 5 to 17 with multiple sclerosis.

The chain uses TRBV28 and TRBJ2-7; D unclear. The J call may be wrong; the DNA end is better matched by TRBJ2-4. This CDR3 spans 15 amino acids. CDR1 is MDHEN, CDR2 SYDVKM, per germline. The CDR3 coding sequence is TGTGCCAGCAGTGACACCTGGGTTGGGTTAAACATTCAGTACTTC. It encodes CASSDTWVGLNIQYF.

J is TRBJ2-5 and V is TRBV12-3 or TRBV12-4, with 9 bases that match TRBD1. This CDR3 spans 17 amino acids. Trimming removed 6 bases from V and 3 bases from J; junction bases left unmatched: 14. The CDR3 region has the DNA TGTGCCAGCAGACCCGATAGGGGGACAGGGCTCGAAGAGACCCAGTACTTC. This codes for CASRPDRGTGLEETQYF.

The V gene is TRBV7-3, the J gene TRBJ2-7; 9 bases fit TRBD1. Germline-derived CDR1 and CDR2 are SGHTA and FQGTGA. J was trimmed by 3 bases and V by 5 bases; bases with no gene match: 17. The CDR3 runs to 18 residues. This chain's CDR3 is CASSPYPASGQGHYEQYF. The DNA for the CDR3 is TGTGCCAGCAGCCCCTACCCCGCTTCGGGACAGGGCCACTACGAGCAGTACTTC.

This clonotype was seen more than once but under ten times. V is TRBV27 and J is TRBJ2-1, with D tentatively TRBD2 (6 bases). V dropped 7 bases and J dropped 7 bases, with 11 bases sitting between them. From germline, CDR1 is MNHEY and CDR2 SMNVEV (reference sequence). The CDR3 sequence is 12 residues long. CDR3 sequence: CASKEGVNEQFF. The CDR3, as DNA: TGTGCCAGCAAGGAGGGAGTAAATGAGCAGTTCTTC.

This sequence joins TRBV5-1 and TRBJ1-2; D unclear. The CDR3 consists of 15 residues. Trimming removed 3 bases from V and 4 bases from J, with 16 bases in between. Germline CDR1 and CDR2: SGHRS and YFSETQ. The CDR3 sequence is CASSSDTPAGYGYTF. The CDR3, as DNA: TGCGCCAGCAGCTCAGACACCCCGGCTGGCTATGGCTACACCTTC.

This clonotype was seen only a few times. The chain uses TRBV28 and TRBJ2-1; a possible D gene is TRBD2 (6 bases). The CDR3 sequence is 14 residues long. The V gene lost 6 bases and the J gene lost 2 bases, with 11 bases spanning the gap. Germline CDR1 and CDR2: MDHEN and SYDVKM. The DNA of the CDR3 is TGTGCCAGCAGCCGGGACTTAGCCTACAATGAGCAGTTCTTC. This encodes CASSRDLAYNEQFF.

This clonotype was seen only a few times. CDR3 in DNA: TGTGCCAGCAGCCCCTCCGGAGCGGGAGCCCACCCAGGCAATGAGCAGTTCTTC. It encodes CASSPSGAGAHPGNEQFF. V is TRBV9 and J is TRBJ2-1; TRBD2 aligns across 8 bases. J lost 6 bases, V lost 4 bases, and 18 bases had no gene match. Per germline, CDR1 SGDLS and CDR2 YYNGEE. There are 18 residues in the CDR3.

The genes are TRBV11-1 and TRBJ2-5; D is unclear. Matching the DNA end better, TRBJ2-7 makes the J call doubtful. From germline, CDR1 is SGHAT and CDR2 FQDESV (reference sequence). The CDR3 has 15 residues. The CDR3: CASSLSRPGYAEQYF. In DNA, the CDR3 is TGTGCCAGCAGCTTATCCCGCCCAGGCTATGCCGAGCAGTACTTC.

The chain joins TRBV4-3 to TRBJ2-3; 7 nucleotides line up with TRBD2. Germline V gene lookup returns CDR1 LGHNA and CDR2 YSLEER. Trimming removed 4 bases from V and 5 bases from J; junction bases left unmatched: 6. The CDR3 extends over 14 amino acids. The CDR3 DNA reads as TGCGCCAGCAGCCCCCGCGGGAGAGGAGATACGCAGTATTTT. This sequence encodes CASSPRGRGDTQYF.

With respect to this clonotype: This may arise from a read error, as a much more abundant clone is one base away. The V call is TRBV29-1, the J call TRBJ2-7, with D unresolved. The CDR3 is 12 residues long. Germline assignment: CDR1 SQVTM and CDR2 ANQGSEA. V dropped 5 bases and J dropped 0 bases, with 8 bases sitting between them. The CDR3 region is CSVIVSSYEQYF. The DNA for the CDR3 is TGCAGCGTTATAGTAAGCTCCTACGAGCAGTACTTC.

The CDR3, as DNA: TGCAGTGCTAGAAGTCTAGCGGGAGAGCACGGGGAGCAGTACTTC. It specifies CSARSLAGEHGEQYF. This chain links TRBV20-1 with TRBJ2-7; 10 nucleotides line up with TRBD2. The V segment lost 2 bases and the J segment 7 bases; nucleotides outside the gene matches: 11. Germline CDR1 is DFQATT and CDR2 is SNEGSKA (reference sequence). The CDR3 is made up of 15 amino acids.

The chain links TRBV9 to TRBJ1-1; TRBD1 aligns across 9 bases. The CDR3 runs to 18 residues. V gave up 0 bases and J gave up 0 bases; unmatched junction bases: 9. The germline V gene has CDR1 SGDLS and CDR2 YYNGEE. The CDR3 region has the DNA TGTGCCAGCAGCGTAGGTTTGGGACAGGGCTTCATGAACACTGAAGCTTTCTTT. The encoded protein is CASSVGLGQGFMNTEAFF.

This rearrangement joins TRBV7-9 to TRBJ2-5; no firm D call. Trimming took 1 base from V and 3 from J, leaving 12 bases between them. The CDR3 sequence is 15 residues long. The germline gives CDR1 SEHNR, CDR2 FQNEAQ (reference sequence). The CDR3 nucleotides read TGTGCCAGCAGCTTAGAGTCGGCAGACGAAGAGACCCAGTACTTC. It codes for CASSLESADEETQYF.

The rearrangement uses TRBV7-9 and TRBJ2-3; 9 nucleotides align to TRBD2. This CDR3 spans 16 amino acids. Losses at the gene ends were 1 base for V and 8 bases for J; bases not matched to a gene: 10. Germline V CDR1 and CDR2: SEHNR, FQNEAQ (reference sequence). For the CDR3, the DNA is TGTGCCAGCAGCTTAGGAGGGTTAGCGGGAGCAGGTACGCAGTATTTT. This gives the protein CASSLGGLAGAGTQYF.

The CDR3 loop is CASSLAGMSGANVLTF. The CDR3 bases are TGTGCCAGCAGCTTGGCGGGAATGTCTGGGGCCAACGTCCTGACTTTC. The chain links TRBV7-9 to TRBJ2-6; D is possibly TRBD2 (6 bases). CDR1 SEHNR and CDR2 FQNEAQ come from the germline V gene (reference sequence). Deletions cut 3 bases from V and 1 base from J, with 10 bases between. This CDR3 spans 16 amino acids.

This clonotype has a handful of counts. The chain uses TRBV9 and TRBJ2-4; 12 bases line up with TRBD2. Trimming cost V 4 bases and J 5 bases; bases outside gene matches: 16. CDR3 length equals 19 residues. Germline values: CDR1 SGDLS, CDR2 YYNGEE. CDR3 amino acids: CASSKGLAGTVFGQNIQYF. The CDR3 nucleotides are TGTGCCAGCAGCAAAGGACTAGCGGGAACCGTATTCGGCCAAAACATTCAGTACTTC.

The chain joins TRBV29-1 to TRBJ2-1; the match to TRBD2 covers 7 bases. Germline CDR1 and CDR2: SQVTM and ANQGSEA. The CDR3 spans 14 residues. Trimming at V came to 0 bases and at J to 9 bases, leaving 8 bases not matched to a gene. Here the CDR3 DNA reads TGCAGCGTTGAAGATGGGAGGGCTAGCGCTGAGCAGTTCTTC. Translating gives CSVEDGRASAEQFF.

The V and J genes are TRBV6-1 and TRBJ1-4; no firm D call. Germline V gene sequence: CDR1 MNHNS, CDR2 SASEGT. This CDR3 is 11 amino acids long. V lost 4 bases and J 7 bases, leaving 4 bases between the germline ends. In nucleotides, the CDR3 is TGTGCCAGCAGTGTCCGTGAAAAACTGTTTTTT. Its protein product is CASSVREKLFF.

CDR3 protein: CASSQDIREARDNEQFF. In DNA, the CDR3 is TGTGCCAGCAGCCAAGATATCAGGGAGGCCAGGGACAATGAGCAGTTCTTC. The chain carries TRBV4-2 and TRBJ2-1; D may be TRBD2 (6 bases). V was pared by 0 bases and J by 5 bases, with 17 bases between. CDR1 LGHNA and CDR2 YNFKEQ come from the germline V gene. CDR3 size: 17 residues.

This clonotype was counted between two and nine times. The chain employs TRBV9 and TRBJ2-7; D uncertain. The V end was cut by 3 bases, the J end by 0 bases, with 13 bases between. The V gene's germline CDR1 is SGDLS and CDR2 YYNGEE. The CDR3 consists of 15 residues. CDR3 sequence reads: CASSGADTPSYEQYF. The CDR3, as DNA: TGTGCCAGCAGCGGAGCTGACACTCCCTCCTACGAGCAGTACTTC.

The chain couples TRBV29-1 to TRBJ2-4, with TRBD2 identical over 9 bases. The CDR3 spans 14 residues. After removal of 1 base from V and 7 bases from J, the junction contained 5 bases not matched to a gene. CDR1 is SQVTM and CDR2 is ANQGSEA in the germline V gene. This CDR3 reads CSVEVAGAGNIQYF. DNA for the CDR3: TGCAGCGTTGAAGTAGCGGGGGCGGGGAACATTCAGTACTTC.

The V and J genes are TRBV18 and TRBJ2-1; possibly TRBD1 for D (6 bases). V was cut by 0 bases and J by 3 bases, with 12 bases left in between. The CDR3 extends over 16 amino acids. Germline V gene lookup returns CDR1 KGHSH and CDR2 LQKENI. In DNA form, the CDR3 reads TGTGCCAGCTCACCACCGGTCGCAGGGGACTACAATGAGCAGTTCTTC. Protein: CASSPPVAGDYNEQFF.

The chain carries TRBV6-2 or TRBV6-3 and TRBJ2-3, with D uncertain. The CDR3 runs 15 residues. In germline, CDR1 is MNHEY, CDR2 SVGEGT. With 4 bases removed from V and 2 bases from J, the gap between germline ends came to 13 bases. Written as DNA, the CDR3 is TGTGCCAGCAGTTCCCCTCGGTCGGTCACAGATACGCAGTATTTT. Translation: CASSSPRSVTDTQYF.

The V gene is TRBV29-1, the J gene TRBJ1-1; D unresolved. V dropped 7 bases and J dropped 2 bases, with 11 bases sitting between them. The CDR3 spans 12 residues. Germline lookup yields CDR1 SQVTM and CDR2 ANQGSEA. CDR3 in DNA: TGCAGCGCTTTACGACTAAACACTGAAGCTTTCTTT. It translates to CSALRLNTEAFF. Full variable domain (missing parts from reference TRBV29-1 and TRBJ1-1): SAVISQKPSRDICQRGTSLTIQCQVDSQVTMMFWYRQQPGQSLTLIATANQGSEATYESGFVIDKFPISRPNLTFSTLTVSNMSPEDSSIYLCSALRLNTEAFFGQGTRLTVV.

This clonotype has just a few counts. The V gene is TRBV9, the J gene TRBJ2-5, with a tentative D call TRBD2 (5 bases). V lost 1 base to trimming and J lost 1 base, with 11 bases between them. There are 15 residues in the CDR3. Germline-derived CDR1 and CDR2 are SGDLS and YYNGEE. CDR3 residues: CASSVLPGIQETQYF. Written as DNA, the CDR3 is TGTGCCAGCAGCGTACTTCCCGGGATCCAAGAGACCCAGTACTTC.

The chain recombines TRBV7-9 with TRBJ1-2; 8 nucleotides match TRBD1. The germline CDR1 and CDR2 sequences are SEHNR and FQNEAQ (reference sequence). V lost 7 bases to trimming and J lost 4 bases; unmatched junction nucleotides: 8. CDR3 length equals 14 residues. CDR3 amino acids: CASNPETGGYGYTF. The CDR3 DNA follows: TGTGCCAGCAACCCCGAAACAGGGGGCTATGGCTACACCTTC.

In its sample, this clonotype was seen a few times. V gene TRBV6-1 combines with J gene TRBJ2-7, with 10 positions matching TRBD2. There are 15 residues in the CDR3. In germline, CDR1 is MNHNS, CDR2 SASEGT. The junction had 1 base not matched to a gene; V was cut back by 2 bases and J by 0 bases. The CDR3 loop reads CASSERLAGSYEQYF. The CDR3 DNA sequence: TGTGCCAGCAGTGAAAGACTAGCGGGCTCCTACGAGCAGTACTTC.

The chain combines TRBV5-1 with TRBJ2-6; TRBD1 is a possible D gene (5 bases). With 0 bases removed from V and 0 bases from J, the gap between germline ends came to 7 bases. The CDR3 loop spans 16 amino acids. CDR1 is SGHRS and CDR2 is YFSETQ in the germline V gene. The CDR3 loop reads CASSLGTNSGANVLTF. The CDR3 nucleotides are TGCGCCAGCAGCTTGGGGACAAACTCTGGGGCCAACGTCCTGACTTTC.

This chain uses TRBV12-3 or TRBV12-4 with TRBJ2-1; 9 nucleotides match TRBD2. Losses at the gene ends were 7 bases for V and 7 bases for J; bases not matched to a gene: 8. The CDR3 is made up of 14 amino acids. This chain's CDR3 is CASTPSGIPNEQFF. The CDR3 DNA reads as TGTGCCAGCACCCCTAGCGGGATTCCGAATGAGCAGTTCTTC.